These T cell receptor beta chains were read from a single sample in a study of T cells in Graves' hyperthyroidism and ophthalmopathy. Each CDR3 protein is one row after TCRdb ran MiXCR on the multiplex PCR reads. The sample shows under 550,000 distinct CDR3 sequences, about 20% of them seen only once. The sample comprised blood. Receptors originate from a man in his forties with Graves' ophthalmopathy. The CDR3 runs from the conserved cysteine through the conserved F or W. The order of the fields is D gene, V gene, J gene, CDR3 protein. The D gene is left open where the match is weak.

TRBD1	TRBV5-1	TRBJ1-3	CASSLQDRGWHTIYF
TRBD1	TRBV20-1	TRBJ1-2	CSASPTGHGYTF
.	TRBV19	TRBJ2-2	CASEWQGHTGELFF
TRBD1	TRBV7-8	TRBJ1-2	CASSSWTGGHGYTF
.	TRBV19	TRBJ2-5	CASSRFGGSWGQETQYF
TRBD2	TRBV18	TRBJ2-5	CASSPGASGGQETQYF
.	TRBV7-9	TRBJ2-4	CASGPGIVKNIQYF
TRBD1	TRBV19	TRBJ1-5	CASRRGQSPHQPQHF
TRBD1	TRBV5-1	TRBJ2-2	CASRGTGFTGELFF
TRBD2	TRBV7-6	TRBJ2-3	CASSLGPSGAPSTDTQYF
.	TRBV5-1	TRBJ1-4	CASSLDRGVELFF
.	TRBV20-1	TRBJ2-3	CSARAPAANTQYF
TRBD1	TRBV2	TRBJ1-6	CASSDQGGRSPLHF
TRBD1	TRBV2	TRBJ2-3	CAGSDRGKSTDTQYF
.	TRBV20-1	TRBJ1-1	CSARDEVGRGTFF
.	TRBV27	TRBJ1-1	CASRGTGITEAFF
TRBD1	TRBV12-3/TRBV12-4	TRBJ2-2	CASTRQGLGELFF